This T cell receptor (beta chain) originates from a study of PD-1 blockade in mismatch repair-deficient tumors. The CDR3 length is 13 residues. V lost 1 base to trimming and J lost 4 bases, with 8 bases between them. CDR1 is KGHSH, CDR2 LQKENI, per germline. The assay was immunoSEQ multiplex PCR, and TCRdb's table has in-frame clones only and misses some. The sample shows some 100,000 clones, 82% of them seen only once. The TCR-sequenced patients were a few responders to pembrolizumab. The source is an adult with mismatch repair-deficient cancer. Sequencing used peripheral blood, obtained about 33 weeks after starting pembrolizumab. This chain joins TRBV18 and TRBJ2-7, with a possible D match to TRBD1 (6 bases). The DNA of the CDR3 is TGTGCCAGCTCACCACTTCAGGGGTACGAGCAGTACTTC. This codes for CASSPLQGYEQYF.